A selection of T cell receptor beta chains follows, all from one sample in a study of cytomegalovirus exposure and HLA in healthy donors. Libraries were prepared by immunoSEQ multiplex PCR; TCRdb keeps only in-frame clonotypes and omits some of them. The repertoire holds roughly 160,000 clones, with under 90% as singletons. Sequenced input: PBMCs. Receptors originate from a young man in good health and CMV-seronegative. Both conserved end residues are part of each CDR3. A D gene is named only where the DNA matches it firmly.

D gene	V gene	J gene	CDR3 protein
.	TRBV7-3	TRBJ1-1	CASQGGVDTEAFF
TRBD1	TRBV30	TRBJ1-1	CAWSRLWDSRSTEAFF
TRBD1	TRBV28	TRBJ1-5	CAIWDRVTAQPQHF
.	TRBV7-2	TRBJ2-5	CASSLSGQETQYF
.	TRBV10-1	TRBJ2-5	CASSELGGEETQYF
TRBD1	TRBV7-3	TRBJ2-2	CASSNGQGNTGELFF
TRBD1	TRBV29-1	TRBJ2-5	CSVTRTGEETQYF
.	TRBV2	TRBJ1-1	CASSATGTTEAFF
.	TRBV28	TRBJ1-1	CATVSFTEAFF
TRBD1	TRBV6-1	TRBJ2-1	CASSRDRDAEQFF
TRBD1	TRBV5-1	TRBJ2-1	CASSWDRSEQFF